Listed here are 26 T cell receptor beta chains from one sample, sequenced in a study of naive and memory T cell subsets. General observations from the study: Possibly reflecting memory cells re-expressing CD45RA, a few larger clonotypes occurred in naive repertoires, especially CD8.

The beta constant-region primer was an equimolar mix of two oligonucleotides covering TRBC1 and TRBC2. Four rounds of PCR amplified the ligated cDNA using nested alpha and beta constant-region primers plus SP2. TCRdb called the UMI-ligation and nested PCR reads again in MiXCR, with one record for every CDR3 protein. The data contain tens of thousands of distinct CDR3 sequences, approximately 11% of them seen just once; the ten biggest clones take up around 0.13%. For these TCRs, the target antigens are not known. The sequencing sample was made of naive CD4+ T cells from blood. These receptors were obtained from a human donor in good health.

This clonotype was observed a handful of times. V is TRBV5-6 and J is TRBJ1-2, with 7 positions matching TRBD1. With 4 bases clipped from V and 4 bases from J, the junction kept 4 bases outside the gene matches. From germline, CDR1 is SGHDT and CDR2 YYEEEE. This CDR3 is built from 13 residues. CDR3 in DNA: TGTGCCAGCAGCCAGGGACAGCCCTATGGCTACACCTTC. Translated: CASSQGQPYGYTF.

The chain recombines TRBV20-1 with TRBJ2-5; D is tentatively TRBD1 or TRBD2 (6 bases each). V lost 1 base and J lost 5, with 8 bases in between. This CDR3 is built from 12 residues. The germline V gene encodes CDR1 DFQATT and CDR2 SNEGSKA (reference sequence). CDR3 in amino acids: CSARAGAETQYF. DNA for the CDR3: TGCAGTGCTAGAGCGGGGGCCGAGACCCAGTACTTC.

This clonotype turned up a few times. This chain uses TRBV20-1 with TRBJ2-7; 13 nucleotides line up with TRBD2. Germline V CDR1 and CDR2: DFQATT, SNEGSKA (reference sequence). The CDR3 covers 17 residues. Germline trimming cut 2 bases from V and 2 bases from J; bases unmatched to any gene: 9. CDR3 coding DNA: TGCAGTGCTAGACCACCACTAGCGGGAGGGACGACCTACGAGCAGTACTTC. Translated, it gives CSARPPLAGGTTYEQYF.

This clonotype showed up many times. The CDR3 DNA follows: TGTGCCAGCAGTTCCGGGGGGAGAATGAGCTCCTACGAGCAGTACTTC. As protein: CASSSGGRMSSYEQYF. This chain links TRBV28 with TRBJ2-7; 7 nucleotides match TRBD2. CDR3 size: 16 residues. Germline CDR1 and CDR2: MDHEN and SYDVKM. Trimming at V came to 4 bases and at J to 0 bases, leaving 9 bases not matched to a gene.

This clonotype was counted a few times. The genes are TRBV30 and TRBJ2-3; D may be TRBD1 (5 bases). The CDR3 runs to 14 residues. Germline CDR1 GTSNPN, CDR2 SVGIG (reference sequence). V lost 0 bases to trimming and J lost 3 bases, with 10 bases between them. The CDR3 coding sequence is TGTGCCTGGAGTGTAGGGGTGGTGACAGATACGCAGTATTTT. Protein: CAWSVGVVTDTQYF.

This clonotype was recorded a few times. J is TRBJ2-4 and V is TRBV7-2, with 7 bases identical to TRBD2. V gave up 4 bases and J gave up 10 bases; unmatched junction bases: 4. Germline V gene data show CDR1 as SGHTA and CDR2 as FQGNSA. The length of the CDR3 is 12 residues. This CDR3 reads CASSSPGGIQYF. In DNA form, the CDR3 reads TGTGCCAGCAGCTCTCCCGGGGGGATTCAGTACTTC.

This clonotype showed up just a few times. The V and J genes are TRBV12-3 or TRBV12-4 and TRBJ1-1; D gene unclear. The V end lost 3 bases, the J end lost 6 bases, and 11 bases lay between the germline ends. The CDR3 length is 13 residues. The CDR3 reads CASSLSHSAEAFF. The CDR3 DNA reads TGTGCCAGCAGTTTGTCCCACAGCGCTGAAGCTTTCTTT.

This chain connects TRBV5-4 to TRBJ2-2, with TRBD1 as a possible D gene (6 bases). This CDR3 is 15 amino acids long. V lost 3 bases and J lost 0, with 9 bases in between. CDR1 is SGHNT and CDR2 is YYREEE in the germline V gene (reference sequence). The CDR3 here is CASSSGQANTGELFF. CDR3 coding DNA: TGTGCCAGCAGCTCGGGACAAGCGAACACCGGGGAGCTGTTTTTT. The entire variable domain, with the rest obtained from reference TRBV5-4 and TRBJ2-2, is as follows: ETGVTQSPTHLIKTRGQQVTLRCSSQSGHNTVSWYQQALGQGPQFIFQYYREEENGRGNFPPRFSGLQFPNYSSELNVNALELDDSALYLCASSSGQANTGELFFGEGSRLTVL.

This clonotype was detected only a few times. The chain uses TRBV4-1 and TRBJ2-5; unclear D gene. CDR1 is MGHRA, CDR2 YSYEKL, per germline. V was cut by 2 bases and J by 5 bases, with 9 bases left in between. This CDR3 is built from 13 residues. The CDR3 bases are TGCGCCAGCAGCCAATGGTTCCGCGAGACCCAGTACTTC. It translates to CASSQWFRETQYF.

This clonotype was picked up a small number of times. The V gene is TRBV20-1, the J gene TRBJ2-3; no definite D call. Trimming stripped 7 bases from V and 4 bases from J, with 15 bases between. Germline V gene data show CDR1 as DFQATT and CDR2 as SNEGSKA (reference sequence). This CDR3 has 13 residues. CDR3 DNA sequence: TGCAGTGTCCGGGCCGGGTCAGCAGATACGCAGTATTTT. Translated: CSVRAGSADTQYF.

The V gene is TRBV4-2, the J gene TRBJ2-2, with no clear D. CDR3 length: 15 amino acids. Trimming took 1 base from V and 6 from J, leaving 12 bases between them. Per the germline V gene, CDR1 is LGHNA and CDR2 is YNFKEQ. The CDR3 nucleotides are TGTGCCAGCAGCCAAGGGACCCGAGACGCCGGGGAGCTGTTTTTT. As protein: CASSQGTRDAGELFF.

This clonotype was seen only a few times. The V and J genes are TRBV6-2 or TRBV6-3 and TRBJ1-5, with D hard to call. Germline V CDR1 and CDR2: MNHEY, SVGEGT. The CDR3 extends over 14 amino acids. The V and J ends lost 1 base and 4 bases respectively, with 8 bases between them. CDR3 DNA sequence: TGTGCCAGCAGTTACTTCAGAGGGAATCAGCCCCAGCATTTT. Translating it yields CASSYFRGNQPQHF.

This sequence joins TRBV10-3 and TRBJ1-2, with D possibly TRBD1 on 5 matching bases. Germline V gives CDR1 ENHRY, CDR2 SYGVKD. Trimming took 4 bases from V and 8 from J, leaving 14 bases between them. The CDR3 is 13 residues long. CDR3 amino acids: CAISVAGVHGYTF. CDR3 in DNA: TGTGCCATCAGTGTCGCGGGGGTCCACGGCTACACCTTC.

This clonotype was found a few times. This chain joins TRBV29-1 and TRBJ2-1; weak D call: TRBD2 (6 bases). The CDR3 extends over 14 amino acids. Germline assignment: CDR1 SQVTM and CDR2 ANQGSEA. The V and J ends lost 6 bases and 3 bases respectively, with 15 bases between them. CDR3 in DNA: TGCAGCGTCTCCCGGGGGAGCGTCTACAATGAGCAGTTCTTC. Translating gives CSVSRGSVYNEQFF.

The rearrangement uses TRBV19 and TRBJ2-3, with a tentative D call TRBD1 (6 bases). Trimming pared 5 bases from V and 3 bases from J, leaving 21 bases between. The CDR3 sequence is 17 residues long. Germline CDR1 reads LNHDA; CDR2 reads SQIVND (reference sequence). The CDR3 nucleotides are TGTGCCAGTAGTCCAGGGGCCGGCGAACCGAAAACAGATACGCAGTATTTT. Translated, it gives CASSPGAGEPKTDTQYF.

The V gene is TRBV29-1, the J gene TRBJ2-1; D call uncertain. V lost 3 bases to trimming and J lost 2 bases, with 8 bases between them. Looked up from germline, CDR1 is SQVTM and CDR2 is ANQGSEA. This CDR3 has 13 residues. The CDR3 DNA reads as TGCAGCGTTGACAGGAGCCCCTACAATGAGCAGTTCTTC. Translating gives CSVDRSPYNEQFF.

Only a few counts were recorded for this clonotype. J is TRBJ2-1 and V is TRBV7-2, with unresolved D. This CDR3 region has 14 residues. Trimming left V 1 base short and J 7 bases short, with 11 bases between. CDR1 SGHTA and CDR2 FQGNSA come from the germline V gene. The CDR3 sequence: CASSLVLSRNEQFF. The CDR3 DNA follows: TGTGCCAGCAGCTTAGTGTTGTCAAGAAATGAGCAGTTCTTC.

This clonotype was recorded at least ten times. The chain employs TRBV29-1 and TRBJ2-1; D is uncertain. The CDR3 is 11 residues long. Per the germline V gene, CDR1 is SQVTM and CDR2 is ANQGSEA. V lost 8 bases and J 4 bases, leaving 9 bases between the germline ends. CDR3 residues: CSPRLYNEQFF. CDR3 bases: TGCAGCCCCCGCTTATACAATGAGCAGTTCTTC.

V gene TRBV12-3 or TRBV12-4 combines with J gene TRBJ1-5; D remains unclear. The CDR3 is 15 residues long. Trimming removed 6 bases at V and 0 bases at J, with 12 bases between. CDR3 sequence (DNA): TGTGCCAGCAGAGAGCATAACCATAGCAATCAGCCCCAGCATTTT. Amino acids: CASREHNHSNQPQHF.

The chain is built from TRBV20-1 and TRBJ2-7; perhaps D is TRBD1 or TRBD2 (5 bases each). This CDR3 region has 14 residues. Trimming took 5 bases from V and 1 from J, leaving 15 bases between them. Per germline, CDR1 DFQATT and CDR2 SNEGSKA (reference sequence). CDR3 bases: TGCAGTGCTCCCCGGGACGGTAGATCCTACGAGCAGTACTTC. It specifies CSAPRDGRSYEQYF.

This clonotype was observed a handful of times. The V gene is TRBV5-1, the J gene TRBJ1-2; 7 bases are a match to TRBD1. The germline V gene encodes CDR1 SGHRS and CDR2 YFSETQ. This CDR3 spans 14 amino acids. Unmatched junction bases numbered 7, after V lost 2 bases and J lost 6 bases. In nucleotides, the CDR3 is TGCGCCAGCAGCTTACAGGGGTTTGAGAATGGCTACACCTTC. Translated, it gives CASSLQGFENGYTF.

This clonotype showed up many times. The J gene is TRBJ2-3, the V gene TRBV27; D perhaps matches TRBD1 (5 bases). This CDR3 has 14 residues. Germline V gene data show CDR1 as MNHEY and CDR2 as SMNVEV (reference sequence). Trimming cost V 0 bases and J 1 base, with 5 bases left between them. The CDR3 coding sequence is TGTGCCAGCAGTTTATCAGGGGGCACAGATACGCAGTATTTT. Amino acid sequence: CASSLSGGTDTQYF.

Remarks on this clonotype: A much larger clone differs from this one at a single base, so this may be a read error. This chain connects TRBV4-2 to TRBJ2-3, with a weak D call TRBD2 (6 bases). V was clipped by 4 bases and J by 1 base, with 12 bases between them. This CDR3 has 15 residues. Germline loops: CDR1 LGHNA, CDR2 YNFKEQ. The CDR3 nucleotides are TGTGCCAGCAGCCGGGAGAGGGACTGCACAGATACGCAGTATTTT. Protein: CASSRERDCTDTQYF.

This clonotype was detected a few times. This chain links TRBV5-1 with TRBJ2-1; the D is unclear. V was clipped by 1 base and J by 4 bases, with 6 bases between them. The CDR3 contains 13 residues. Per germline, CDR1 SGHRS and CDR2 YFSETQ. CDR3: CASSLNQYNEQFF. CDR3 nucleotide sequence: TGCGCCAGCAGCTTGAACCAGTACAATGAGCAGTTCTTC.

The sample holds many counts of this clonotype. The V gene is TRBV20-1, the J gene TRBJ2-7, with TRBD2 identical over 14 bases. The CDR3 loop spans 15 amino acids. V trimming: 6 bases; J trimming: 6 bases; junction bases outside the gene matches: 10. Per germline, CDR1 DFQATT and CDR2 SNEGSKA (reference sequence). The CDR3 bases are TGCAGTGCACCCGGGACTAGCGGGGGCCTTCTCGAGCAGTACTTC. It translates to CSAPGTSGGLLEQYF.

Many counts were recorded for this clonotype. V is TRBV14 and J is TRBJ1-1; 7 nucleotides align to TRBD1. The CDR3 is made up of 13 amino acids. Germline trimming cut 4 bases from V and 8 bases from J; bases unmatched to any gene: 7. Germline V lookup: CDR1 SGHDN, CDR2 FVKESK. The CDR3: CASSRGTVLEAFF. The CDR3 region has the DNA TGTGCCAGCAGCCGCGGGACAGTTCTAGAAGCTTTCTTT.